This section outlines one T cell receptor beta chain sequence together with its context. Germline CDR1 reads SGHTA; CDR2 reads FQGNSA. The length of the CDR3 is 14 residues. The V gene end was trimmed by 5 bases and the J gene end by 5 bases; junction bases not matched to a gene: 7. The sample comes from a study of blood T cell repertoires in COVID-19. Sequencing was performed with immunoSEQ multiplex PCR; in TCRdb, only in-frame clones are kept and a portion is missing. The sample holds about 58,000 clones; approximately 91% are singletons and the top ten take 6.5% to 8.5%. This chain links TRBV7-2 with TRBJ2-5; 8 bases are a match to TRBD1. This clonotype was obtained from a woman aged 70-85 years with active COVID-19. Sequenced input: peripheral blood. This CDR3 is CASSLDRASETQYF. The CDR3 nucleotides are TGTGCCAGCAGCCTGGACAGGGCCTCGGAGACCCAGTACTTC.